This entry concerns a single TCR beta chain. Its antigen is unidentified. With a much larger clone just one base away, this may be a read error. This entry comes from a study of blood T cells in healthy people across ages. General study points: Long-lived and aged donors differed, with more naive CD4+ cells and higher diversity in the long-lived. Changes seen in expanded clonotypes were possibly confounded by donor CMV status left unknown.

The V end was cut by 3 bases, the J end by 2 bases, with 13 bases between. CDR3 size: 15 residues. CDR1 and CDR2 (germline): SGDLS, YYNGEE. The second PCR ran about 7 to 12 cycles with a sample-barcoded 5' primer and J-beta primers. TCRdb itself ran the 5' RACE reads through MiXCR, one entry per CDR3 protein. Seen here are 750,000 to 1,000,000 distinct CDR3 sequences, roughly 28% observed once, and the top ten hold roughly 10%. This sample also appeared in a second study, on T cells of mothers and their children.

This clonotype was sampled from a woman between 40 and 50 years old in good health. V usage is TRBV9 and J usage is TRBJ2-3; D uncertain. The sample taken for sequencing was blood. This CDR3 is CASSAQGLITDTQYF. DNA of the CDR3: TGTGCCAGCAGCGCTCAAGGGTTAATCACAGATACGCAGTATTTT.